This T cell receptor (beta chain) was sequenced in a study of CD8 T cells in ankylosing spondylitis. Study findings and constraints: Reported data indicate significant enrichment of disease-linked clones within matched ankylosing spondylitis synovial fluid. There was a TCR beta motif, made of several highly homologous variants, that appeared characteristic of ankylosing spondylitis blood. Earlier authors reported some of these motif variants in reactive arthritis synovial fluid and blood. Disease-linked clones had a CD8+ phenotype and relatively low frequency in peripheral blood.

On this clonotype: Its antigen is not identified.

The V end was cut by 0 bases, the J end by 5 bases, with 7 bases between. The CDR3 has 12 amino acids. CDR1 and CDR2 from the germline V gene are DFQATT and SNEGSKA (reference sequence). Quantitative barcoded 5'-RACE was used to prepare TCR beta libraries. In TCRdb, the 5' RACE reads were re-called with MiXCR into one record per CDR3 protein. Among a few hundred thousand distinct CDR3 sequences listed, roughly 13% were seen once. Sequenced input: blood, either unsorted or a sorted T cell fraction (not recorded which). The rearrangement links TRBV20-1 to TRBJ1-1; D is undetermined. The TCR comes from a male donor with ankylosing spondylitis. The CDR3 spells CSAREDGTEAFF. The CDR3 bases are TGCAGTGCTAGAGAGGATGGGACTGAAGCTTTCTTT.